The 17 T cell receptor beta chains below were found in one sample sequenced in a study of T cells expressing NK-cell markers. TCRdb reprocessed the 5' RACE reads and reports one entry per CDR3 protein, with no DNA. This table lists 200,000 to 300,000 distinct CDR3 sequences. The sample comprised blood T cells: a sorted CD56 or NKG2C T cell subset, CD4+ or CD8+ T cells, or bulk PBMC T cells (not recorded which). These receptors all come from a man younger than 35 in good health.

The chain is built from TRBV10-3 and TRBJ2-1; the TCRdb D gene call, TRBD2, has no DNA to confirm it. Germline CDR1 is ENHRY and CDR2 is SYGVKD. This CDR3 region has 11 residues. CDR3 region: CAISSGNGQFF.

The chain carries TRBV2 and TRBJ2-3; there is no DNA to check the TCRdb D call of TRBD1. Germline lookup yields CDR1 SNHLY and CDR2 FYNNEI. The CDR3 contains 12 residues. The CDR3 reads CASSEARGTQYF.

The chain uses TRBV20-1 and TRBJ2-3; the D call of TRBD2 rests on TCRdb alone, since no DNA is present to check it. The germline V gene has CDR1 DFQATT and CDR2 SNEGSKA (reference sequence). This CDR3 contains 16 residues. The CDR3 protein is CSPNSGSKVHTDTQYF.

This chain uses TRBV7-6 with TRBJ2-3; the D call of TRBD2 rests on TCRdb alone, since no DNA is present to check it. This CDR3 spans 19 amino acids. From germline, CDR1 is SGHVS and CDR2 FNYEAQ. This CDR3 is CASSLKASGISLSTDTQYF.

The J gene is TRBJ2-7, the V gene TRBV7-2; the D call from TCRdb, TRBD2, cannot be confirmed without DNA. Per germline, CDR1 SGHTA and CDR2 FQGNSA. The CDR3 runs 14 residues. CDR3 loop: CASSLIAGRYEQYF.

This chain links TRBV2 with TRBJ1-1. The CDR3 is 12 amino acids. CDR1 and CDR2 from the germline V gene are SNHLY and FYNNEI. The CDR3 sequence: CASGDPRLEAFF.

The chain's CDR3 is CATSIGQGTDTQYF. This sequence joins TRBV24-1 and TRBJ2-3; TCRdb indicates TRBD2, and absent DNA this call remains unverified. CDR1 and CDR2 from the germline V gene are KGHDR and SFDVKD. The CDR3 has 14 amino acids.

Here the CDR3 reads CSARAVGATNEKLFF. The chain links TRBV20-1 to TRBJ1-4. This CDR3 comprises 15 residues. The germline CDR1 and CDR2 sequences are DFQATT and SNEGSKA (reference sequence).

The V and J genes are TRBV12-3 or TRBV12-4 and TRBJ1-6. This CDR3 is built from 16 residues. CDR3 region: CASSDSGTERNSPLHF.

This chain uses TRBV29-1 with TRBJ2-1; TCRdb outputs TRBD2, but without DNA this stays unchecked. The CDR3 is 14 residues long. Germline V gene data show CDR1 as SQVTM and CDR2 as ANQGSEA. CDR3 region: CSVATSGRTLLQFF.

The chain couples TRBV7-7 to TRBJ2-1; the TCRdb call, TRBD2, lacks DNA for checking. The CDR3 contains 17 residues. CDR1 and CDR2 (germline): SSHAT, FNYEAQ (reference sequence). The CDR3 region is CAGSLAGASSSYNEQFF.

The rearrangement uses TRBV10-3 and TRBJ2-3; the D call from TCRdb, TRBD2, cannot be confirmed without DNA. Germline CDR1 is ENHRY and CDR2 is SYGVKD. This CDR3 is 14 amino acids long. The CDR3 sequence: CAISGGRSTDTQYF.

The chain links TRBV10-3 to TRBJ1-2; TCRdb's D gene call, TRBD1, goes unchecked for lack of DNA. This CDR3 contains 12 residues. The V gene's germline CDR1 is ENHRY and CDR2 SYGVKD. CDR3 sequence reads: CAITPEGYGYTF.

V gene TRBV20-1 combines with J gene TRBJ2-2; the TCRdb call, TRBD1, lacks DNA for checking. Per the germline V gene, CDR1 is DFQATT and CDR2 is SNEGSKA (reference sequence). CDR3 size: 15 residues. Here the CDR3 reads CSASPTGGGTGELFF.

The rearrangement links TRBV28 to TRBJ2-4; TCRdb's assignment of TRBD1 cannot be checked, as there is no DNA. Germline assignment: CDR1 MDHEN and CDR2 SYDVKM. The CDR3 is made up of 14 amino acids. Here the CDR3 reads CASSLGGQLNIQYF.

This sequence joins TRBV21-1 and TRBJ2-1; no DNA is available, so the TRBD2 call from TCRdb remains unchecked. TRBV21-1 counts as a pseudogene. The CDR3 has 16 amino acids. CDR3 residues: CASSKTPSAGDDEQFF.

The rearrangement links TRBV12-3 or TRBV12-4 to TRBJ2-1. The CDR3 sequence is 13 residues long. CDR3 amino acids: CATETSGNNEQFF.